This TCR beta chain came from a study of regulatory T cells in long-lasting Graves disease. General observations from the study: Newly diagnosed patients had higher TCR diversity than persistent Graves' patients did. Persistent disease showed a preference for TRBV28, TRBJ1-2 and TRBJ2-5.

Trimming took 6 bases from V and 9 from J, leaving 17 bases between them. Germline V lookup: CDR1 DFQATT, CDR2 SNEGSKA (reference sequence). The CDR3 is made up of 12 amino acids. Regarding time point: newly diagnosed GD, antithyroid drugs for less than 3 months. PBMCs provided the RNA from which the TCR library was made. Construction of TCR beta libraries relied on iRepertoire HTBI primers and on Arm-PCR targeting CDR3 regions. Original handling: In the combined samples, some 59 TRBV and some 14 TRBJ segments were identified. TCRdb reprocessed the multiplex PCR reads via MiXCR and lists one record per CDR3 protein. The V and J calls were not made by the authors but by TCRdb's processing. The sample carries some 490,000 distinct CDR3 sequences, around 11% recorded once. There are many counts of this clonotype. Its specificity is unknown. This sample was also put to use in a study of T cells in Graves' hyperthyroidism and ophthalmopathy. This second study notes: In blood, most of the thyroid clonotypes expanded above 0.001 were also present.

The clonotype comes from a woman in her twenties or thirties with Graves disease. This rearrangement joins TRBV20-1 to TRBJ2-5; tentative D call: TRBD1 (6 bases). Source: peripheral blood mononuclear cells (PBMCs), taken at new diagnosis, from a patient treated with antithyroid drugs. The CDR3 bases are TGCAGTGCGGCCGACAGGATCGTAGCCCAGTACTTC. Amino acids: CSAADRIVAQYF.